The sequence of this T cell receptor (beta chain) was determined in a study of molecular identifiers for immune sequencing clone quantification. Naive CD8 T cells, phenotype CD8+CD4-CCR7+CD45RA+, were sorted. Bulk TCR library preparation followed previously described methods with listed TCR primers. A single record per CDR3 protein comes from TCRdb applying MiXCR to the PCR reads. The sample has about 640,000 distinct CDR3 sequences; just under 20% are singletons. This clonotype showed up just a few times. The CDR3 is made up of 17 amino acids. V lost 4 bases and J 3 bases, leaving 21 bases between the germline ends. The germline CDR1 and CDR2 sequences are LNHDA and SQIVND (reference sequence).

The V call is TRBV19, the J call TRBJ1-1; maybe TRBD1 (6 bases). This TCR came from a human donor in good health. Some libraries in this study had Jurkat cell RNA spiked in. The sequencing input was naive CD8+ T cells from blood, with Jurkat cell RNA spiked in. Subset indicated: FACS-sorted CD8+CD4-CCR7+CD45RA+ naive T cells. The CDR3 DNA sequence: TGTGCCAGTAGTACTCTGTCACAGGGCATCCAGCACACTGAAGCTTTCTTT. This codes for CASSTLSQGIQHTEAFF. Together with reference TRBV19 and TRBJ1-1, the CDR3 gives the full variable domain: DGGITQSPKYLFRKEGQNVTLSCEQNLNHDAMYWYRQDPGQGLRLIYYSQIVNDFQKGDIAEGYSVSREKKESFPLTVTSAQKNPTAFYLCASSTLSQGIQHTEAFFGQGTRLTVV.